What follows are 2 T cell receptor beta chains derived from one specimen sequenced in a study of cytomegalovirus exposure and HLA in healthy donors. Measured with immunoSEQ multiplex PCR; TCRdb has only the in-frame clones, and not every one. The sample shows about 120,000 clones, roughly 89% of them seen only once. Sequenced input: PBMCs. The receptors stem from a woman aged 18-35 years in good health and CMV-seronegative.

This clone was counted a single time. The chain carries TRBV7-9 and TRBJ1-2; no definite D call. This CDR3 contains 10 residues. Trimming left V 7 bases short and J 6 bases short, with 6 bases between. Germline lookup yields CDR1 SEHNR and CDR2 FQNEAQ (reference sequence). The CDR3 is CASTPDGYTF. CDR3 sequence (DNA): TGTGCCAGCACCCCCGATGGCTACACCTTC.

The gene calls are TRBV27 and TRBJ1-2, with D tentatively TRBD1 (6 bases). The CDR3 has 18 residues. V lost 5 bases, J lost 3 bases, and 25 bases lay in between. Germline V gives CDR1 MNHEY, CDR2 SMNVEV (reference sequence). The CDR3 DNA reads as TGTGCCAGCAGTCTTGCACCGGGACAACTTCTGGACCACTATGGCTACACCTTC. Its translation is CASSLAPGQLLDHYGYTF.